This T cell receptor beta chain was captured in a study of post-analysis software for immune sequencing data. Study-level information: Courses of disease covered relapsing-remitting, secondary progressive and progressive-relapsing multiple sclerosis. Findings and caveats of the study: Batch-mates among the samples co-clustered strongly by F measure. The study found significantly lower normalized Chao1 diversity in multiple sclerosis patients than in controls. Patients had higher frequencies than controls of about five TRBV segments, including TRBV5-6, TRBV5-1 and TRBV20-1.

Tagging with unique molecular identifiers was a feature of the TCR beta cDNA libraries. Some 500,000 cDNA molecules were obtained per 1 to 10 million input T cells. TCRdb called the PCR reads again in MiXCR, with one record for every CDR3 protein. The sample has roughly 800,000 distinct CDR3 sequences, 53% seen once. Germline V CDR1 and CDR2: MNHNY, SVGAGI (reference sequence). The CDR3 totals 15 residues. Trimming at V came to 8 bases and at J to 4 bases, leaving 6 bases not matched to a gene. This clonotype was observed a single time. Its matching antigen is unknown. V and J are TRBV6-6 and TRBJ2-3, with 13 nucleotides matching TRBD2. This sequence was found in a girl between 5 and 17 years old with multiple sclerosis. The sample comprised blood. For the CDR3, the DNA is TGTGCCAGCGTTAGGGGACTAGCGGGACCAGATACGCAGTATTTT. The encoded protein is CASVRGLAGPDTQYF.